This T cell receptor (beta chain) was sequenced in a study of T cell responses to AZD1222 COVID-19 vaccine. At the level of the study: Second-dose groups at about 4 or about 12 weeks were pooled. Study-wide results and limits: Following two doses of AZD1222, Spike-specific TCR breadth and depth rose.

J gave up 8 bases and V 5 bases, and 5 bases lay outside the gene matches. CDR3 length: 13 residues. Repertoires were generated with immunoSEQ multiplex PCR, while TCRdb's copy carries only in-frame clones and drops some. This table holds about 96,000 clones, 90% found once. A note on this clone: Its antigen is still unknown.

The genes are TRBV12-3 or TRBV12-4 and TRBJ1-2, with TRBD1 identical over 10 bases. Specimen: peripheral blood, collected on day 0 of AZD1222 vaccination. This clonotype was sampled from an adult in good health. CDR3 region: CASSPDRGQGYTF. CDR3 nucleotides: TGTGCCAGCAGTCCTGACAGGGGGCAAGGCTACACCTTC.